This TCR beta chain was retrieved from a study of CD8 T cells in Susac syndrome. V dropped 6 bases and J dropped 7 bases, with 18 bases sitting between them. CDR3 length: 15 residues. Per germline, CDR1 SGHDN and CDR2 FVKESK. TEMRA cells were enriched by FACS, while CD8+ and CD4+ T cells were obtained through a negative isolation that was performed magnetically. RNA, at roughly 0.45 to 1 ug, was reverse transcribed with random hexamers. An immunoSEQ multiplex PCR generated amplified TCR beta CDR3 products spanning 54 Vbeta and 13 Jbeta. One entry per CDR3 protein results from TCRdb running MiXCR on the immunoSEQ multiplex PCR reads. The sample yields about 440,000 distinct CDR3 sequences, 85% seen once.

The sequence came from a human donor with multiple sclerosis. This chain joins TRBV14 and TRBJ1-4, with a possible D match to TRBD1 (6 bases). Material: CD8+ T cells from PBMCs. Here the CDR3 reads CASRRTGLEGEKLFF. DNA of the CDR3: TGTGCCAGCAGGCGAACAGGGTTGGAAGGTGAAAAACTGTTTTTT.